This T cell receptor (beta chain) was identified during a study of tumor-infiltrating lymphocytes in primary liver carcinoma. This clonotype was seen a handful of times. TCR beta cDNA was reverse-transcribed from roughly 520 ng of total RNA. The reaction used a constant-region primer and ProtoScript II reverse transcriptase. Nested multiplex PCR, run for three rounds with slightly modified ARM-PCR, yielded TCR beta libraries. It was with TRBV1-TRBV30 forward primers and a C-beta reverse primer that the first two PCR rounds were run, at around 11 cycles each. TCRdb independently ran MiXCR on the multiplex PCR reads; one entry per CDR3 protein. The sample has 150,000 to 200,000 distinct CDR3 sequences, about 60% seen once. Germline V gene lookup returns CDR1 LGHNA and CDR2 YNFKEQ. The CDR3 runs 15 residues. The V and J ends lost 1 base and 3 bases respectively, with 10 bases between them. Unsorted whole blood served as the source of blood RNA, and germline DNA was extracted as well.

The source of this sequence is a man aged 40-50 years with primary liver carcinoma and hepatitis B virus infection. The chain joins TRBV4-2 to TRBJ2-1; the D gene is possibly TRBD2 (5 bases). Input material: peripheral blood. This CDR3 is CASSQGASNYNEQFF. The CDR3 region has the DNA TGTGCCAGCAGCCAAGGGGCTAGCAACTACAATGAGCAGTTCTTC.